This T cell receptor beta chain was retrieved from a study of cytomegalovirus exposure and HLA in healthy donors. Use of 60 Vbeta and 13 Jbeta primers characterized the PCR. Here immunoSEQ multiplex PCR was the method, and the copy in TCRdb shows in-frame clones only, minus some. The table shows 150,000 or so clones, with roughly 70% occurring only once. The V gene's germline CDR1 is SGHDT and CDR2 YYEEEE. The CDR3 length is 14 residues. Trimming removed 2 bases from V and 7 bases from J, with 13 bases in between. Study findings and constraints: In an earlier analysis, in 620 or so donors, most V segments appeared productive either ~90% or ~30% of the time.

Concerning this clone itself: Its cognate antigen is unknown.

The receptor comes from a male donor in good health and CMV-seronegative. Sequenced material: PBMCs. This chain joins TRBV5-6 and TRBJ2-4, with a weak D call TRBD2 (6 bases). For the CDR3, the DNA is TGTGCCAGCAGCTTTGGAGGGCCTTTGAACATTCAGTACTTC. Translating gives CASSFGGPLNIQYF.